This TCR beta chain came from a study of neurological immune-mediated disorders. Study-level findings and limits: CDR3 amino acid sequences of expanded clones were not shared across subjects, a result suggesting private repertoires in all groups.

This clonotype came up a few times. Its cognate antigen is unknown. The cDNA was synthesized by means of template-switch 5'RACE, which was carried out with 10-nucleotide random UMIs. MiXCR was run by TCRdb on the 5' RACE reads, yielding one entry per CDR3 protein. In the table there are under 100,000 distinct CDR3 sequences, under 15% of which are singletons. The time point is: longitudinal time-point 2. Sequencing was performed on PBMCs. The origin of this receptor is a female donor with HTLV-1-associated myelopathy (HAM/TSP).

CDR3 sequence: CASSSFTNTGELFF. The CDR3 bases are TGTGCCAGCAGCTCCTTTACGAACACCGGGGAGCTGTTTTTT. The chain is built from TRBV7-9 and TRBJ2-2; D gene uncertain. The CDR3 is 14 residues long. V shed 4 bases and J shed 0 bases, with 6 bases lying between them. Germline CDR1 is SEHNR and CDR2 is FQNEAQ (reference sequence).